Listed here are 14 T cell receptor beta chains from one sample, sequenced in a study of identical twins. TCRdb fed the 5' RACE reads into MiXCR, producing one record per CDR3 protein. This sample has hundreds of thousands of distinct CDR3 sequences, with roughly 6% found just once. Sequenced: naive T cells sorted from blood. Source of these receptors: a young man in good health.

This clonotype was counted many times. The CDR3 loop reads CAISRDYQRYPYF. CDR3 coding DNA: TGTGCCATCAGTCGGGACTACCAGCGGTATCCGTACTTC. V and J are TRBV10-3 and TRBJ2-5; TRBD2 agrees at 7 bases. The J segment lost 13 bases and the V segment lost 5 bases, leaving 13 bases of the junction unmatched. Germline values: CDR1 ENHRY, CDR2 SYGVKD. The CDR3 totals 13 residues.

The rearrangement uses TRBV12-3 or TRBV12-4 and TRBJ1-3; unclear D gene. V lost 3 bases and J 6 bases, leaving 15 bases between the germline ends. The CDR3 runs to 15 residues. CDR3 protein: CASSFDGALENTIYF. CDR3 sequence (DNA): TGTGCCAGCAGTTTCGACGGCGCTCTGGAAAACACCATATATTTT.

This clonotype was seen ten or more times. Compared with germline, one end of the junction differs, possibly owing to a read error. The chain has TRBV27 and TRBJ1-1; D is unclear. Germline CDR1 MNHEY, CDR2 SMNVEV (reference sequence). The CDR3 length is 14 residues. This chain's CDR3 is CASSPSPPNAEAFF. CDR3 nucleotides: TGTGCCAGCAGTCCATCCCCGCCGAACGCTGAAGCTTTCTTT.

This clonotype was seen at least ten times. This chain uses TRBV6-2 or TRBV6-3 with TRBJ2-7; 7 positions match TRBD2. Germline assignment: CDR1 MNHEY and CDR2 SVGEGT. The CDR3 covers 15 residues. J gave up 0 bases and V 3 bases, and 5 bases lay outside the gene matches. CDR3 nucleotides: TGTGCCAGCAGTTATTGGGAGGGCAGCTCCTACGAGCAGTACTTC. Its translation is CASSYWEGSSYEQYF.

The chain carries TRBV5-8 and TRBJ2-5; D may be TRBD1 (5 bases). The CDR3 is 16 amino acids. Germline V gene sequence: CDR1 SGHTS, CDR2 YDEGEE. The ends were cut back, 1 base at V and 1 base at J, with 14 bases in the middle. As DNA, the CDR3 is TGTGCCAGCAGCTTGAGTCGCAGGGTGTCCCAAGAGACCCAGTACTTC. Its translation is CASSLSRRVSQETQYF. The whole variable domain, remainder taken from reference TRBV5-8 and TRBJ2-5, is EAGVTQSPTHLIKTRGQQATLRCSPISGHTSVYWYQQALGLGLQFLLWYDEGEERNRGNFPPRFSGRQFPNYSSELNVNALELEDSALYLCASSLSRRVSQETQYFGPGTRLLVL.

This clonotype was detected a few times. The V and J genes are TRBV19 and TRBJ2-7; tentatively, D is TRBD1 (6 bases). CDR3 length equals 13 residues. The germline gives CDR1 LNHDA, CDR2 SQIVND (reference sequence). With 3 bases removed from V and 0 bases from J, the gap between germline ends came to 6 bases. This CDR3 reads CASSMGASYEQYF. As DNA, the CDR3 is TGTGCCAGTAGTATGGGGGCCTCCTACGAGCAGTACTTC.

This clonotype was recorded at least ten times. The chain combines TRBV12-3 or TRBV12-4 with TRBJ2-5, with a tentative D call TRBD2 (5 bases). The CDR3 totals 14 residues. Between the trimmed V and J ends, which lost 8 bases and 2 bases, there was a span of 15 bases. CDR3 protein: CASGHGLAQETQYF. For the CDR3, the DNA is TGTGCCAGCGGCCACGGGCTAGCACAAGAGACCCAGTACTTC.

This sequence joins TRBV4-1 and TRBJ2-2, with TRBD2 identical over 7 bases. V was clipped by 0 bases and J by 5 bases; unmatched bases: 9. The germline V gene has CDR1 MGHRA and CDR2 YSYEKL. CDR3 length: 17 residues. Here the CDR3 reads CASSQDGGRAETGELFF. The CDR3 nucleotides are TGCGCCAGCAGCCAAGATGGAGGGAGGGCTGAAACCGGGGAGCTGTTTTTT.

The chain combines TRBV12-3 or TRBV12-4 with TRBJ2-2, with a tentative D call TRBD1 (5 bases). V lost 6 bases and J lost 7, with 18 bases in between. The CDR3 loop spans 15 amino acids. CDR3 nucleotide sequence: TGTGCCAGCAGAAAAAGGGGAAGCCTTGGCGGGGAGCTGTTTTTT. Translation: CASRKRGSLGGELFF.

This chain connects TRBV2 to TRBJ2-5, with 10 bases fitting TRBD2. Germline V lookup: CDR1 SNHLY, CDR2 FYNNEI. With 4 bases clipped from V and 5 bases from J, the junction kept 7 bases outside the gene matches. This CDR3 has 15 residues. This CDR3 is CASSVLAGDGETQYF. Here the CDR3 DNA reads TGTGCCAGCAGTGTCCTAGCGGGAGATGGGGAGACCCAGTACTTC.

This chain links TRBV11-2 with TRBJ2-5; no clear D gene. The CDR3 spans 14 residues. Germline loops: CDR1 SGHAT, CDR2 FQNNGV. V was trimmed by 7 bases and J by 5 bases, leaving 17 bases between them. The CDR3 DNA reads TGTGCCAGCACCGCAAATCTCGGTCGGGAGACCCAGTACTTC. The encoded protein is CASTANLGRETQYF.

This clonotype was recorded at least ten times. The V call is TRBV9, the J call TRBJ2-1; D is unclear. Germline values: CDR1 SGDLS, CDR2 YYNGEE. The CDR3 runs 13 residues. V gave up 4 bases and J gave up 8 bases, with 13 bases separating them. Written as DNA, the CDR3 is TGTGCCAGCAGCCAAGGGCTAGTCGATGAGCAGTTCTTC. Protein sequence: CASSQGLVDEQFF.

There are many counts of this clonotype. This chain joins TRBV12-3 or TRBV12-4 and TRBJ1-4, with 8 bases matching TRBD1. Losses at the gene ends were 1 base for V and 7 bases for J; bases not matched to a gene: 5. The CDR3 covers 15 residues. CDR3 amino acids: CASSLGTGSGEKLFF. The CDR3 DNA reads TGTGCCAGCAGTTTAGGGACAGGGTCCGGTGAAAAACTGTTTTTT.

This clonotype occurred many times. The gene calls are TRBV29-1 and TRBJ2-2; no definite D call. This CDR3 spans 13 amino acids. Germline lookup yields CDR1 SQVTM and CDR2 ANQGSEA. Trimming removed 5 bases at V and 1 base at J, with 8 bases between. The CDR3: CSVPGLNTGELFF. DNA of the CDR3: TGCAGCGTTCCCGGGTTGAACACCGGGGAGCTGTTTTTT.